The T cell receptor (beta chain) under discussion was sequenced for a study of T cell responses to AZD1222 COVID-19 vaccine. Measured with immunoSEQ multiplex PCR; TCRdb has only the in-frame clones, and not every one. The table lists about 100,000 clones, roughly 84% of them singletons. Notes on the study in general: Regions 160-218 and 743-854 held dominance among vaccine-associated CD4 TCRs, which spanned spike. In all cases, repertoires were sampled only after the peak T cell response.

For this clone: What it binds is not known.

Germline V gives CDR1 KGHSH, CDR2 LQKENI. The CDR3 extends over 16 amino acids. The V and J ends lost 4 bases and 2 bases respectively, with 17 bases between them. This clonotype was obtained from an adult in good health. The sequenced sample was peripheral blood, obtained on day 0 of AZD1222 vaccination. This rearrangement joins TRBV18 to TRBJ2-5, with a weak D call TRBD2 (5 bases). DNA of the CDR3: TGTGCCAGCTCACTATCGCCGTTCAGCGGACAAGAGACCCAGTACTTC. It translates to CASSLSPFSGQETQYF.